A selection of T cell receptor beta chains follows, all from one sample in a study of blood T cell repertoires in COVID-19. Some clones are missing from TCRdb's copy, which holds only in-frame ones; the method was immunoSEQ multiplex PCR. This table has approximately 470,000 clones, around 85% appearing once. Material: peripheral blood. The receptors derive from a human donor in a cohort sampled during active COVID-19. CDR3s include the opening cysteine and the closing phenylalanine or tryptophan. Fields, in order: V gene, CDR3 length, D gene, J gene, clone size, CDR3 DNA, CDR3 protein. The D gene is left open where the match is weak. Rows give clone size only sometimes, using once, few, many, or a class for an expanded clone.

V gene: TRBV6-5; CDR3 length: 14; D gene: TRBD2; J gene: TRBJ2-3; clone size: -; CDR3 DNA: TGTGCCAGCAAGGCAGGGAGGGTAACAGATACGCAGTATTTT; CDR3 protein: CASKAGRVTDTQYF
V gene: TRBV7-3; CDR3 length: 15; D gene: TRBD1; J gene: TRBJ2-1; clone size: -; CDR3 DNA: TGTGCCAGCAGCCCCACGGCGACAGGGAGAAATGAGCAGTTCTTC; CDR3 protein: CASSPTATGRNEQFF
V gene: TRBV7-2; CDR3 length: 16; D gene: -; J gene: TRBJ1-3; clone size: -; CDR3 DNA: TGTGCCAGCAGCTTAGCGCTCGCGAGCTCTGGAAACACCATATATTTT; CDR3 protein: CASSLALASSGNTIYF
V gene: TRBV24-1; CDR3 length: 16; D gene: TRBD2; J gene: TRBJ2-3; clone size: -; CDR3 DNA: TGTGCCACCAGTGATTCCCGGACTAGGAGCACAGATACGCAGTATTTT; CDR3 protein: CATSDSRTRSTDTQYF
V gene: TRBV30; CDR3 length: 13; D gene: TRBD2; J gene: TRBJ2-7; clone size: -; CDR3 DNA: TGTGCCCACGGGACTAGCGGGCTCTACGAGCAGTACTTC; CDR3 protein: CAHGTSGLYEQYF
V gene: TRBV28; CDR3 length: 14; D gene: TRBD2; J gene: TRBJ2-7; clone size: -; CDR3 DNA: TGTGCCAGCAGTAACGGGAGGCACTCCTACGAGCAGTACTTC; CDR3 protein: CASSNGRHSYEQYF
V gene: TRBV6-6; CDR3 length: 16; D gene: TRBD1; J gene: TRBJ1-2; clone size: -; CDR3 DNA: TGTGCCAGCAGTTACTTGGGGGGACAGGGTATCTATGGCTACACCTTC; CDR3 protein: CASSYLGGQGIYGYTF
V gene: TRBV9; CDR3 length: 15; D gene: -; J gene: TRBJ2-7; clone size: once; CDR3 DNA: TGTGCCAGCAGCGTAGGTAGGGACTCCTCCTACGAGCAGTACTTC; CDR3 protein: CASSVGRDSSYEQYF
V gene: TRBV14; CDR3 length: 14; D gene: -; J gene: TRBJ2-3; clone size: few; CDR3 DNA: TGTGCCAGCAGCCAACCGCGGCACACAGATACGCAGTATTTT; CDR3 protein: CASSQPRHTDTQYF
V gene: TRBV15; CDR3 length: 15; D gene: -; J gene: TRBJ1-4; clone size: -; CDR3 DNA: TGTGCCACCAGCAGAGCTAGTGCAACTAATGAAAAACTGTTTTTT; CDR3 protein: CATSRASATNEKLFF
V gene: TRBV5-6; CDR3 length: 18; D gene: TRBD2; J gene: TRBJ2-1; clone size: -; CDR3 DNA: TGTGCCAGCAGCTTGGGACTAGCGGGAGCACCGGGGTACAATGAGCAGTTCTTC; CDR3 protein: CASSLGLAGAPGYNEQFF
V gene: TRBV6-2/TRBV6-3; CDR3 length: 20; D gene: -; J gene: TRBJ2-1; clone size: -; CDR3 DNA: TGTGCCAGTAGTTACTCGACCTCGACAGAACACATAAGCTCCTACAATGAGCAGTTCTTC; CDR3 protein: CASSYSTSTEHISSYNEQFF
V gene: TRBV11-3; CDR3 length: 16; D gene: -; J gene: TRBJ2-1; clone size: -; CDR3 DNA: TGTGCCAGCAGCTTCCGGAGCCCCAGGACTATTAAGGAGCAGTTCTTC; CDR3 protein: CASSFRSPRTIKEQFF
V gene: TRBV9; CDR3 length: 15; D gene: -; J gene: TRBJ1-1; clone size: -; CDR3 DNA: TGTGCCAGCAGCCCTCGTAGGGGGGGGAACACTGAAGCTTTCTTT; CDR3 protein: CASSPRRGGNTEAFF
V gene: TRBV27; CDR3 length: 16; D gene: TRBD2; J gene: TRBJ2-7; clone size: -; CDR3 DNA: TGTGCCAGCAGTCCCGGACTAGCGGGGTACTCCTACGAGCAGTACTTC; CDR3 protein: CASSPGLAGYSYEQYF
V gene: TRBV12-5; CDR3 length: 12; D gene: -; J gene: TRBJ1-2; clone size: -; CDR3 DNA: TGTGCTAGTGGTTTGGTACAGGCAGGCTACACCTTC; CDR3 protein: CASGLVQAGYTF
V gene: TRBV25-1; CDR3 length: 18; D gene: TRBD1; J gene: TRBJ1-3; clone size: -; CDR3 DNA: TGTGCCAGCCCCAGGGGGACAGGGCCAATAGTGTGGGGAAACACCATATATTTT; CDR3 protein: CASPRGTGPIVWGNTIYF
V gene: TRBV6-6; CDR3 length: 15; D gene: TRBD1; J gene: TRBJ1-4; clone size: -; CDR3 DNA: TGTGCCAGCAGTAGTACAGGGGGCGGAGATGAAAAACTGTTTTTT; CDR3 protein: CASSSTGGGDEKLFF
V gene: TRBV3-1/TRBV3-2; CDR3 length: 16; D gene: -; J gene: TRBJ2-3; clone size: -; CDR3 DNA: TGTGCCAGCAGCGCCAGGAGGGAAAAGGGCACAGATACGCAGTATTTT; CDR3 protein: CASSARREKGTDTQYF
V gene: TRBV6-5; CDR3 length: 13; D gene: TRBD1; J gene: TRBJ2-5; clone size: few; CDR3 DNA: TGTGCCAGCAGTCTACAGGGGCGGGAGACCCAGTACTTC; CDR3 protein: CASSLQGRETQYF
V gene: TRBV5-1; CDR3 length: 14; D gene: -; J gene: TRBJ1-1; clone size: -; CDR3 DNA: TGCGCCAGCAGCTTGGGTCCGGGGAACACTGAAGCTTTCTTT; CDR3 protein: CASSLGPGNTEAFF
V gene: TRBV4-3; CDR3 length: 18; D gene: TRBD1; J gene: TRBJ2-6; clone size: -; CDR3 DNA: TGCGCCAGCAGCCAAGCGCAGGGGGCGGCCTTGGGGGCCAACGTCCTGACTTTC; CDR3 protein: CASSQAQGAALGANVLTF
V gene: TRBV7-9; CDR3 length: 16; D gene: -; J gene: TRBJ2-6; clone size: -; CDR3 DNA: TGTGCCAGCAGCTCCCACCCAGTCTCTGGGGCCAACGTCCTGACTTTC; CDR3 protein: CASSSHPVSGANVLTF
V gene: TRBV12-5; CDR3 length: 15; D gene: TRBD2; J gene: TRBJ2-7; clone size: -; CDR3 DNA: TGTGCTAGTGGTTTGTCACTAGCGGTGGGCGGCGAGCAGTACTTC; CDR3 protein: CASGLSLAVGGEQYF
V gene: TRBV19; CDR3 length: 15; D gene: TRBD1; J gene: TRBJ2-2; clone size: -; CDR3 DNA: TGTGCCAGTAGTATAGAACAGGGGAGAACCGGGGAGCTGTTTTTT; CDR3 protein: CASSIEQGRTGELFF
V gene: TRBV5-8; CDR3 length: 19; D gene: TRBD2; J gene: TRBJ2-7; clone size: -; CDR3 DNA: TGTGCCAGCAGCTTCAATGCGGGACTAGCGGGAGCAGGCCTGCGGGAGCAGTACTTC; CDR3 protein: CASSFNAGLAGAGLREQYF
V gene: TRBV5-4; CDR3 length: 16; D gene: -; J gene: TRBJ2-2; clone size: -; CDR3 DNA: TGTGCCAGCAGCTCCGCGGGACAGTTGAACACCGGGGAGCTGTTTTTT; CDR3 protein: CASSSAGQLNTGELFF
V gene: TRBV19; CDR3 length: 14; D gene: -; J gene: TRBJ1-1; clone size: -; CDR3 DNA: TGTGCCAGTAGTTTACAGGGACTGAACACTGAAGCTTTCTTT; CDR3 protein: CASSLQGLNTEAFF
V gene: TRBV12-3/TRBV12-4; CDR3 length: 12; D gene: -; J gene: TRBJ2-1; clone size: few; CDR3 DNA: TGTGCCAGCAGCCGAGGGACTGGGGGAAAATTCTTC; CDR3 protein: CASSRGTGGKFF
V gene: TRBV29-1; CDR3 length: 11; D gene: -; J gene: TRBJ2-3; clone size: -; CDR3 DNA: TGCAGCGTTGAGCAGGCAGATACGCAGTATTTT; CDR3 protein: CSVEQADTQYF
V gene: TRBV29-1; CDR3 length: 12; D gene: TRBD2; J gene: TRBJ2-3; clone size: few; CDR3 DNA: TGCAGCGTACGACTAGCATCAGATACGCAGTATTTT; CDR3 protein: CSVRLASDTQYF
V gene: TRBV19; CDR3 length: 18; D gene: -; J gene: TRBJ1-5; clone size: -; CDR3 DNA: TGTGCCAGTAGTATGTTAGGTCGCGGGGGGCAAGGAAATCAGCCCCAGCATTTT; CDR3 protein: CASSMLGRGGQGNQPQHF
V gene: TRBV19; CDR3 length: 14; D gene: TRBD1; J gene: TRBJ1-4; clone size: -; CDR3 DNA: TGTGCCAGTAGTATTGCGAGGGACAGTGAAAAACTGTTTTTT; CDR3 protein: CASSIARDSEKLFF
V gene: TRBV3-1/TRBV3-2; CDR3 length: 15; D gene: TRBD1; J gene: TRBJ1-3; clone size: -; CDR3 DNA: TGTGCCAGCAGGATCACAGGGGATCCTGGAAACACCATATATTTT; CDR3 protein: CASRITGDPGNTIYF
V gene: TRBV4-3; CDR3 length: 16; D gene: -; J gene: TRBJ2-7; clone size: -; CDR3 DNA: TGCGCCAGCAGCCAAGATTCGGGGTCTTTGCGGTACGAGCAGTACTTC; CDR3 protein: CASSQDSGSLRYEQYF
V gene: TRBV7-9; CDR3 length: 15; D gene: TRBD2; J gene: TRBJ2-3; clone size: -; CDR3 DNA: TGTGCCAGCAGCTGGAAGCGGGAGATCACAGATACGCAGTATTTT; CDR3 protein: CASSWKREITDTQYF
V gene: TRBV3-1/TRBV3-2; CDR3 length: 13; D gene: TRBD2; J gene: TRBJ2-7; clone size: -; CDR3 DNA: TGTGCCAGCAGCCAACCGTTAGCGGGAGAGCAGTACTTC; CDR3 protein: CASSQPLAGEQYF
V gene: TRBV19; CDR3 length: 17; D gene: TRBD2; J gene: TRBJ2-1; clone size: -; CDR3 DNA: TGTGCCAGTAGTATAGACGGGACTAGCGGGAATCACAATGAGCAGTTCTTC; CDR3 protein: CASSIDGTSGNHNEQFF
V gene: TRBV11-2; CDR3 length: 12; D gene: -; J gene: TRBJ2-7; clone size: -; CDR3 DNA: TGTGCCAGCGGAATCTCACAGATATCAAAGTACTTC; CDR3 protein: CASGISQISKYF
V gene: TRBV20-1; CDR3 length: 11; D gene: -; J gene: TRBJ2-1; clone size: -; CDR3 DNA: TGCAGTGCCGGGGGACTGACTGAGCAGTTCTTC; CDR3 protein: CSAGGLTEQFF
V gene: TRBV7-9; CDR3 length: 13; D gene: -; J gene: TRBJ2-5; clone size: -; CDR3 DNA: TGTGCCAGCAGCCGCCTCCGGGGGGAGACCCAGTACTTC; CDR3 protein: CASSRLRGETQYF
V gene: TRBV14; CDR3 length: 14; D gene: -; J gene: TRBJ2-3; clone size: once; CDR3 DNA: TGTGCCAGCAGCCAAGTACAGCTCACAGATACGCAGTATTTT; CDR3 protein: CASSQVQLTDTQYF
V gene: TRBV27; CDR3 length: 17; D gene: TRBD2; J gene: TRBJ2-4; clone size: once; CDR3 DNA: TGTGCCAGCATGACTAGCGGGAGGGCCGGGGCCAAAAACATTCAGTACTTC; CDR3 protein: CASMTSGRAGAKNIQYF
V gene: TRBV27; CDR3 length: 17; D gene: -; J gene: TRBJ1-5; clone size: -; CDR3 DNA: TGTGCCAGCAGTTCCTCCTTGAGGTGGGGGGTCAATCAGCCCCAGCATTTT; CDR3 protein: CASSSSLRWGVNQPQHF
V gene: TRBV28; CDR3 length: 16; D gene: TRBD1; J gene: TRBJ2-2; clone size: -; CDR3 DNA: TGTGCCAGCAGTTTTCCGGGACAGGGTGGGAGCGGGGAGCTGTTTTTT; CDR3 protein: CASSFPGQGGSGELFF